This T cell receptor beta chain was identified during a study of blood T cell repertoires in COVID-19. Study information: Both acute and convalescent COVID-19 samples were obtained from the United States, Italy and Spain. PBMCs, B-cell-depleted T cells, or T cells were the source of the cDNA or gDNA that made up the material.

The length of the CDR3 is 14 residues. Germline V CDR1 and CDR2: MNHNY, SVGAGI (reference sequence). Trimming removed 10 bases at V and 7 bases at J, with 17 bases between. Study processing details: It was from reference gene primer amplification that nucleated cell counts were estimated. Sequencing used immunoSEQ multiplex PCR; TCRdb keeps in-frame clones, though not all of them. Clone size and V and J calls were adopted from that table, with D and trimming inferred from the DNA. The table includes approximately 240,000 clones, roughly 86% detected once. Material: peripheral blood. This sequence originates from a man between 45 and 60 years old with acute or convalescent COVID-19. V usage is TRBV6-6 and J usage is TRBJ1-6; possibly TRBD1 for D (6 bases). The CDR3 loop is CATGGGRENSPLHF. The CDR3 DNA reads as TGTGCCACCGGGGGGGGGCGAGAGAATTCACCCCTCCACTTT.